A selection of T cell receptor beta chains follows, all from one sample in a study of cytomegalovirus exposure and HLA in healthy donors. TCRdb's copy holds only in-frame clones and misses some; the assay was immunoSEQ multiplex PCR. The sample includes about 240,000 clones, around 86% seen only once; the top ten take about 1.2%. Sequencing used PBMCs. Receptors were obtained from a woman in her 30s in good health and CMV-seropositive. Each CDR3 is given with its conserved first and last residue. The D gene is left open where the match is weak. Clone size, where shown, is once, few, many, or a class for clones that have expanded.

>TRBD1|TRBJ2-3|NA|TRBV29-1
CSVDRGTDTQYF
TGCAGCGTGGACAGGGGCACAGATACGCAGTATTTT
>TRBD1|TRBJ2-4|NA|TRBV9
CASSLNRGRTKNIQYF
TGTGCCAGCAGCTTAAACAGGGGGCGGACCAAAAACATTCAGTACTTC
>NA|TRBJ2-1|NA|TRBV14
CASTGERLPYNEQFF
TGTGCCAGCACCGGGGAGCGGCTACCCTACAATGAGCAGTTCTTC
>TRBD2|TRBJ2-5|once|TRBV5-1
CASSPASGKETQYF
TGCGCCAGCAGCCCAGCTAGCGGGAAAGAGACCCAGTACTTC
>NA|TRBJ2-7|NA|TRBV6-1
CASSEAQAYSYEQYF
TGTGCCAGCAGTGAAGCACAGGCGTATTCCTACGAGCAGTACTTC
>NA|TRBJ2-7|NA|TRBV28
CASSLERSNYEQYF
TGTGCCAGCAGTTTAGAGCGGTCCAACTACGAGCAGTACTTC
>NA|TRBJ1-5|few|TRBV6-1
CASSEATGSGNQPQHF
TGTGCCAGCAGTGAAGCGACGGGCTCGGGGAATCAGCCCCAGCATTTT
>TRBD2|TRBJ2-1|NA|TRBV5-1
CASSLGLAGLYNEQFF
TGCGCCAGCAGCTTGGGACTAGCGGGCCTATACAATGAGCAGTTCTTC
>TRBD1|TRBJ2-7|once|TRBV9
CASSVESTGTGAYEQYF
TGTGCCAGCAGCGTTGAGTCCACCGGGACAGGGGCCTACGAGCAGTACTTC
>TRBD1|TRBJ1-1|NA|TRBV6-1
CASTGTVPLAFF
TGTGCCAGCACCGGGACAGTCCCTTTAGCTTTCTTT
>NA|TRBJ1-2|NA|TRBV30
CAWSWAGQYDGYTF
TGTGCCTGGAGTTGGGCAGGGCAATATGATGGCTACACCTTC
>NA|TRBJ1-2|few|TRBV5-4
CASSLPGDGYTF
TGTGCCAGCAGCCTCCCGGGAGATGGCTACACCTTC
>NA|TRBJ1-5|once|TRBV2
CASSEAGAQIIYSNQPQHF
TGTGCCAGCAGTGAGGCTGGGGCTCAGATTATATATAGCAATCAGCCCCAGCATTTT
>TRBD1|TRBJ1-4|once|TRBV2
CASRIQGRRGEKLFF
TGTGCCAGCAGGATACAGGGGCGTCGCGGTGAAAAACTGTTTTTT
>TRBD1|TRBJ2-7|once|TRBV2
CASSRSPGTGTYEQYF
TGTGCCAGCAGTCGTAGTCCCGGGACAGGGACCTACGAGCAGTACTTC
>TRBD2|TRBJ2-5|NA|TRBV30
CAWTSGFQETQYF
TGTGCCTGGACTAGCGGTTTCCAAGAGACCCAGTACTTC
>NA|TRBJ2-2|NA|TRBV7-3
CASSIQGTGELFF
TGTGCCAGCAGCATACAGGGCACCGGGGAGCTGTTTTTT
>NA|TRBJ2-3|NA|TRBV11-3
CASSQRSGQGSSTQYF
TGTGCCAGCAGCCAACGCAGTGGGCAGGGCTCGAGTACGCAGTATTTT
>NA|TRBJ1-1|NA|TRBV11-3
CASSFTGGTFTEAFF
TGTGCCAGCAGCTTCACTGGAGGAACTTTCACTGAAGCTTTCTTT